This entry describes one T cell receptor beta chain. The data stem from a study of T cell changes during pregnancy in multiple sclerosis. The CDR3 totals 13 residues. Trimming at V came to 1 base and at J to 9 bases, leaving 6 bases not matched to a gene. Germline CDR1 is MDHEN and CDR2 is SYDVKM. Libraries were prepared by immunoSEQ multiplex PCR; TCRdb keeps only in-frame clonotypes and omits some of them. The sample lists over 60,000 clones; around 92% were seen once. This TCR came from a female donor in good health, enrolled as a control in a pregnancy study. The source was peripheral blood, collected in the third trimester of pregnancy. V usage is TRBV28 and J usage is TRBJ2-7; 7 bases match TRBD2. The CDR3 nucleotides are TGTGCCAGCAGTTTATTCCTCGGGGGGAGGCAGTACTTC. It encodes CASSLFLGGRQYF.